A single sample gave rise to the 12 T cell receptor beta chains below, sequenced in a study of T cell responses to AZD1222 COVID-19 vaccine. Repertoires were generated with immunoSEQ multiplex PCR, while TCRdb's copy carries only in-frame clones and drops some. The sample has nearly 110,000 clones; just over 90% are singletons. Sample: peripheral blood, taken 28 days after the second AZD1222 dose. These receptors all come from an adult who received the AZD1222 COVID-19 vaccine.

The gene calls are TRBV5-1 and TRBJ1-4; D unresolved. Between the trimmed V and J ends, which lost 0 bases and 7 bases, there was a span of 13 bases. This CDR3 is 15 amino acids long. Germline V CDR1 and CDR2: SGHRS, YFSETQ. The CDR3 loop is CASSLVSSEGEKLFF. For the CDR3, the DNA is TGCGCCAGCAGCTTGGTTTCCTCCGAGGGTGAAAAACTGTTTTTT.

CDR3 nucleotides: TGTGCCAGTAGTATCCTACTAGCGGGAGGGCCCCATGAGCAGTTCTTC. Translating gives CASSILLAGGPHEQFF. This sequence joins TRBV19 and TRBJ2-1; 13 bases align to TRBD2. CDR1 is LNHDA, CDR2 SQIVND, per germline (reference sequence). Unmatched junction bases numbered 7, after V lost 3 bases and J lost 8 bases. CDR3 length: 16 amino acids.

The chain employs TRBV5-4 and TRBJ2-1; the D is unclear. The V gene lost 0 bases and the J gene lost 15 bases, with 10 bases spanning the gap. CDR1 and CDR2 (germline): SGHNT, YYREEE (reference sequence). CDR3 length: 11 residues. DNA for the CDR3: TGTGCCAGCAGCTTGGGTCTAGATCGGTTCTTC. This sequence encodes CASSLGLDRFF.

The chain joins TRBV19 to TRBJ2-7; D is unresolved. The length of the CDR3 is 13 residues. The germline gives CDR1 LNHDA, CDR2 SQIVND (reference sequence). Trimming cost V 5 bases and J 3 bases, with 11 bases left between them. The CDR3 region is CASSPSAYYEQYF. CDR3 coding DNA: TGTGCCAGTAGTCCGAGCGCCTACTACGAGCAGTACTTC.

The chain couples TRBV4-1 to TRBJ1-2, with 7 bases fitting TRBD1. Germline V gene lookup returns CDR1 MGHRA and CDR2 YSYEKL. With V trimmed by 4 bases and J by 2 bases, 1 base remained unmatched. The CDR3 loop spans 13 amino acids. CDR3 amino acids: CASSLGGNYGYTF. The CDR3 region has the DNA TGCGCCAGCAGCCTAGGGGGCAACTATGGCTACACCTTC.

The chain joins TRBV24-1 to TRBJ2-7; the D is unclear. The germline gives CDR1 KGHDR, CDR2 SFDVKD. The germline V and J ends were trimmed by 2 bases and 2 bases, with 15 bases remaining between them. The CDR3 covers 16 residues. In DNA, the CDR3 is TGTGCCACCAGTGATTCATTGGACGGGCCCCCCTACGAGCAGTACTTC. This codes for CATSDSLDGPPYEQYF.

The rearrangement uses TRBV19 and TRBJ1-1; weak D call: TRBD1 (5 bases). Germline CDR1 is LNHDA and CDR2 is SQIVND (reference sequence). V shed 7 bases and J shed 4 bases, with 13 bases lying between them. This CDR3 spans 13 amino acids. CDR3 coding DNA: TGTGCCAGTACCCGTGAGGGGACCACTGAAGCTTTCTTT. Translated, it gives CASTREGTTEAFF. Drawing the rest from reference TRBV19 and TRBJ1-1, the complete variable domain is DGGITQSPKYLFRKEGQNVTLSCEQNLNHDAMYWYRQDPGQGLRLIYYSQIVNDFQKGDIAEGYSVSREKKESFPLTVTSAQKNPTAFYLCASTREGTTEAFFGQGTRLTVV.

This chain joins TRBV4-3 and TRBJ2-1; D perhaps matches TRBD1 (5 bases). Trimming took 0 bases from V and 2 from J, leaving 8 bases between them. The CDR3 is 15 residues long. Germline lookup yields CDR1 LGHNA and CDR2 YSLEER. The chain's CDR3 is CASSQDQGTYNEQFF. As DNA, the CDR3 is TGCGCCAGCAGCCAAGACCAGGGTACCTACAATGAGCAGTTCTTC.

The V gene is TRBV28, the J gene TRBJ2-1, with 9 bases aligning to TRBD1. J gave up 6 bases and V 7 bases, and 13 bases lay outside the gene matches. The germline V gene encodes CDR1 MDHEN and CDR2 SYDVKM. The CDR3 has 16 residues. For the CDR3, the DNA is TGTGCCAGCACCCTCCCGACAGGGGGATCTGGCAATGAGCAGTTCTTC. This encodes CASTLPTGGSGNEQFF.

The chain joins TRBV7-8 to TRBJ1-1; D unresolved. The germline CDR1 and CDR2 sequences are SGHVS and FQNEAQ. CDR3 size: 15 residues. V shed 5 bases and J shed 1 base, with 14 bases lying between them. The CDR3 loop is CASSPHQHPNTEAFF. CDR3 DNA sequence: TGTGCCAGCAGCCCCCACCAACACCCGAACACTGAAGCTTTCTTT.

The genes are TRBV5-4 and TRBJ1-2; 8 bases fit TRBD1. Per the germline V gene, CDR1 is SGHNT and CDR2 is YYREEE (reference sequence). This CDR3 contains 15 residues. The J segment lost 5 bases and the V segment lost 4 bases, leaving 10 bases of the junction unmatched. CDR3 in amino acids: CASSQNRDRWYGYTF. The CDR3 DNA sequence: TGTGCCAGCAGCCAGAATAGGGACAGGTGGTATGGCTACACCTTC.

The V gene is TRBV9, the J gene TRBJ2-5; D is possibly TRBD1 (5 bases). Germline V gene sequence: CDR1 SGDLS, CDR2 YYNGEE. The CDR3 sequence is 14 residues long. V shed 0 bases and J shed 3 bases, with 9 bases lying between them. This chain's CDR3 is CASSVGAGKETQYF. In nucleotides, the CDR3 is TGTGCCAGCAGCGTAGGGGCAGGGAAAGAGACCCAGTACTTC.